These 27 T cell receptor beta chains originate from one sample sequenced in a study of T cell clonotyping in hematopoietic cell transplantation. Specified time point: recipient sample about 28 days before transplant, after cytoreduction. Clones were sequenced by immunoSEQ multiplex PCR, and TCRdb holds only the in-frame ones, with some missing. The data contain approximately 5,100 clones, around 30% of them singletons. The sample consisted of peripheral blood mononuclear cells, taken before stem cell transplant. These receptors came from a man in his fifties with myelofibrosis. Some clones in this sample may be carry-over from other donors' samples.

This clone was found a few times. This CDR3 reads CASSSTGIYGYTF. The CDR3 DNA follows: TGTGCCAGCAGCTCAACAGGGATCTATGGCTACACCTTC. The chain joins TRBV6-6 to TRBJ1-2; a possible D gene is TRBD1 (6 bases). Germline V gene sequence: CDR1 MNHNY, CDR2 SVGAGI (reference sequence). This CDR3 contains 13 residues. V was pared by 6 bases and J by 4 bases, with 12 bases between.

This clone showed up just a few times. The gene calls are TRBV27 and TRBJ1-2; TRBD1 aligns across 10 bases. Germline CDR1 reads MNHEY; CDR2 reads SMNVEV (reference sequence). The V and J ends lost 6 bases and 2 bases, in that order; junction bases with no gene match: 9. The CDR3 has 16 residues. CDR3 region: CASRILGQGGNYGYTF. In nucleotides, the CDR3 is TGTGCCAGCAGAATACTTGGACAGGGGGGGAACTATGGCTACACCTTC.

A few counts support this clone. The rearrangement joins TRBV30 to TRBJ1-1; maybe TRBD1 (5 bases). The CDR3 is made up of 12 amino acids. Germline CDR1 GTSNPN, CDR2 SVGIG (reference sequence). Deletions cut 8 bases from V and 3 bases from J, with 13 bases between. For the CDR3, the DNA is TGTGCCCAACGGTGGGGGTACACTGAAGCTTTCTTT. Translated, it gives CAQRWGYTEAFF.

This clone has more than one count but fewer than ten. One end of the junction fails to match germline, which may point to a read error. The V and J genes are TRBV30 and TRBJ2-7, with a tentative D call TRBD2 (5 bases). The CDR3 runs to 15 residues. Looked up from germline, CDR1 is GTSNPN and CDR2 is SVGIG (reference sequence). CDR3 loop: CARSVPGLGSYEQYF. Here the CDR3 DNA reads TGTGCCCGGAGTGTACCCGGACTGGGCTCCTACGAGCAGTACTTC.

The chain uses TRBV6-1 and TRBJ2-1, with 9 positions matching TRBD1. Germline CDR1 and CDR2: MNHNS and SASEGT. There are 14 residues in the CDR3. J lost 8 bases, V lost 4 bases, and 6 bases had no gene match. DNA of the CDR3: TGTGCCAGCAGTGTCGACAGGGGGTTCGATGAGCAGTTCTTC. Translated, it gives CASSVDRGFDEQFF.

The CDR3 here is CASSPRRGALTNEQFF. In nucleotides, the CDR3 is TGTGCCAGCAGCCCTCGGCGGGGGGCCCTTACAAATGAGCAGTTCTTC. The chain is built from TRBV5-6 and TRBJ2-1; 8 nucleotides line up with TRBD2. V shed 4 bases and J 7 bases; nucleotides not matched to a gene: 13. CDR1 is SGHDT, CDR2 YYEEEE, per germline. The CDR3 covers 16 residues.

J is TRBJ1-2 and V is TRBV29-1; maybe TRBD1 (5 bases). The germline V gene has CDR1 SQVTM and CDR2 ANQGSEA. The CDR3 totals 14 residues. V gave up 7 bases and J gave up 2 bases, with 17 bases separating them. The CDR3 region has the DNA TGCAGCGCTCTGTCCAGGGACGGGAACTATGGCTACACCTTC. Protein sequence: CSALSRDGNYGYTF.

The chain's CDR3 is CAWTSGRGGDGEQFF. The DNA of the CDR3 is TGTGCCTGGACGAGCGGGAGAGGAGGGGATGGTGAGCAGTTCTTC. This chain connects TRBV30 to TRBJ2-1; 8 nucleotides align to TRBD2. V was pared by 4 bases and J by 9 bases, with 14 bases of the junction left unmatched. This CDR3 is 15 amino acids long. Germline-derived CDR1 and CDR2 are GTSNPN and SVGIG (reference sequence).

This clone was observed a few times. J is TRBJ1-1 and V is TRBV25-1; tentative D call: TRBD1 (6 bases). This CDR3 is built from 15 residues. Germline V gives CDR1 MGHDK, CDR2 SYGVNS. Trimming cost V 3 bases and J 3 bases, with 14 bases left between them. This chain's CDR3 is CASSESLSGDTEAFF. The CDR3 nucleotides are TGTGCCAGCAGTGAGTCACTGTCAGGGGACACTGAAGCTTTCTTT. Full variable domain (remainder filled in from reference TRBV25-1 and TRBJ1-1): EADIYQTPRYLVIGTGKKITLECSQTMGHDKMYWYQQDPGMELHLIHYSYGVNSTEKGDLSSESTVSRIRTEHFPLTLESARPSHTSQYLCASSESLSGDTEAFFGQGTRLTVV.

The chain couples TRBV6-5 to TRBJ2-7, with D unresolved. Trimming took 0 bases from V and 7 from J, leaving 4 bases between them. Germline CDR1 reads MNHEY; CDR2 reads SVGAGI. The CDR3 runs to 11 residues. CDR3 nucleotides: TGTGCCAGCAGTTACTCAGAGGAGCAGTACTTC. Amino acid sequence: CASSYSEEQYF.

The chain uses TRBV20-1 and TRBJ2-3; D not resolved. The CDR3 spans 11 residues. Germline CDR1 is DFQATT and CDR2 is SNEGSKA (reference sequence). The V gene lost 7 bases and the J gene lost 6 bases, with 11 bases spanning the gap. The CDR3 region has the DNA TGCAGTGTCCTTTTACCCGATACGCAGTATTTT. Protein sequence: CSVLLPDTQYF.

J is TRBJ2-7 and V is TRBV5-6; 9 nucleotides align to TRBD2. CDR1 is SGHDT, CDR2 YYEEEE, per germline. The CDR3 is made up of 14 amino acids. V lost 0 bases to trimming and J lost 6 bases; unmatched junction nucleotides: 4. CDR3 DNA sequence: TGTGCCAGCAGCTTGGCACTAGCGGGTGGCGAGCAGTACTTC. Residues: CASSLALAGGEQYF.

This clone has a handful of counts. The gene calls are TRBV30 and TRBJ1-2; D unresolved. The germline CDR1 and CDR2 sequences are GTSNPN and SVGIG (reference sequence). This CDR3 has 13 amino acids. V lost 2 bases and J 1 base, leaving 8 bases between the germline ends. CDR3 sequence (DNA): TGTGCCTGGAGTCTCGGGATTAACTATGGCTACACCTTC. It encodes CAWSLGINYGYTF.

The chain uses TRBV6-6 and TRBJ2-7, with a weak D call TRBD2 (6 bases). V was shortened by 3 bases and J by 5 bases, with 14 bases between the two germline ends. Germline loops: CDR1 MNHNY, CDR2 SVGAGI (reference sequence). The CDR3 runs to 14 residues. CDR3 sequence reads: CASSYSGEVHEQYF. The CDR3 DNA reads TGTGCCAGCAGTTATAGCGGTGAGGTCCACGAGCAGTACTTC.

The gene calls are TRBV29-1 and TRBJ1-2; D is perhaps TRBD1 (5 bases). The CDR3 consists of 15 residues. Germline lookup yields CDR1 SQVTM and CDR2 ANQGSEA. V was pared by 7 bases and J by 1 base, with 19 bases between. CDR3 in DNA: TGCAGCGCCGATTTGGGGGTTTCCCGTAACTATGGCTACACCTTC. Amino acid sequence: CSADLGVSRNYGYTF.

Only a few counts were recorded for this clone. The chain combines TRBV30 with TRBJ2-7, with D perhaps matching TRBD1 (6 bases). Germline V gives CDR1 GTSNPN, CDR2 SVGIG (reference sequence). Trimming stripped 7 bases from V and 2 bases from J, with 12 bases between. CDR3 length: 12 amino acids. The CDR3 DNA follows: TGTGCCTCAAAACAGGGAACCTACGAGCAGTACTTC. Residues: CASKQGTYEQYF. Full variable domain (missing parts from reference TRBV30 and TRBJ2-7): SQTIHQWPATLVQPVGSPLSLECTVEGTSNPNLYWYRQAAGRGLQLLFYSVGIGQISSEVPQNLSASRPQDRQFILSSKKLLLSDSGFYLCASKQGTYEQYFGPGTRLTVT.

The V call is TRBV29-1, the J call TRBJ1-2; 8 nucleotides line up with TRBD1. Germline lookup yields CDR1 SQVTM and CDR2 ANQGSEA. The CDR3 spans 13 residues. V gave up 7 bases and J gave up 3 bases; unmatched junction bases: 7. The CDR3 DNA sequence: TGCAGCGCTGACACAGGGGGTTACTATGGCTACACCTTC. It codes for CSADTGGYYGYTF.

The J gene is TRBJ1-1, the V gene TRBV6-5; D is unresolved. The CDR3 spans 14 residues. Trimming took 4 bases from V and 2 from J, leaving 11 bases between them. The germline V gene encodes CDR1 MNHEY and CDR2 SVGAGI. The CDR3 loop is CASSLTGKNTEAFF. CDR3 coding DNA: TGTGCCAGCAGTTTGACGGGGAAAAACACTGAAGCTTTCTTT.

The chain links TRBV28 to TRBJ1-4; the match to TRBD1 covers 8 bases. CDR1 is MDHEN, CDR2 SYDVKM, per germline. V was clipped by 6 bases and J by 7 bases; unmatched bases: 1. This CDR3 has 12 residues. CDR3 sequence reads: CASRQGGEKLFF. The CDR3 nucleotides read TGTGCCAGCAGACAGGGGGGTGAAAAACTGTTTTTT.

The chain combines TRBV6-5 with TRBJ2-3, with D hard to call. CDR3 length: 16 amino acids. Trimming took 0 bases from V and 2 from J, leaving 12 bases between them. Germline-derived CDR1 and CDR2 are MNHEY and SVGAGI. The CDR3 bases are TGTGCCAGCAGTTACTCAGTGGAAAAGATCACAGATACGCAGTATTTT. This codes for CASSYSVEKITDTQYF.

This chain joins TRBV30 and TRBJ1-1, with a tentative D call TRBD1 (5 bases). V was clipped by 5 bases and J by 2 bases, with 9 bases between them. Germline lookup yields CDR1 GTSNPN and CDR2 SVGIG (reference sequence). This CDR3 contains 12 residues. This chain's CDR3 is CAWSTENTEAFF. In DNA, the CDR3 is TGTGCCTGGTCGACAGAAAACACTGAAGCTTTCTTT.

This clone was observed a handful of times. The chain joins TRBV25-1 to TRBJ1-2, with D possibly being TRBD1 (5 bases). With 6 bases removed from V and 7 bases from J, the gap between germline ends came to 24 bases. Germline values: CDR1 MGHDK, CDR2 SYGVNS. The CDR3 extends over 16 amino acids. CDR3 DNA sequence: TGTGCCAGCAGCGACAGAATCTCGGTTGGTGGGGTTGGCTACACCTTC. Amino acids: CASSDRISVGGVGYTF.

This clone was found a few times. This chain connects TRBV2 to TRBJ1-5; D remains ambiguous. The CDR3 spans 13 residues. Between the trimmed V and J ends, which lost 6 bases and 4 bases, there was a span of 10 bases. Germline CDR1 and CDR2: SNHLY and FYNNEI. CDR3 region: CASRRQANQPQHF. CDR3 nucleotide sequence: TGTGCCAGCAGACGACAAGCTAATCAGCCCCAGCATTTT.

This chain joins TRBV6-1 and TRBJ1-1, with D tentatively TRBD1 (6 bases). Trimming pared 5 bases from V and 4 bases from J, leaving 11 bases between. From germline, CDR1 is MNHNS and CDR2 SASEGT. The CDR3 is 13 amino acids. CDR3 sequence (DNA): TGTGCCAGCAGTCAAACAGGGAGCACTGAAGCTTTCTTT. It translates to CASSQTGSTEAFF.

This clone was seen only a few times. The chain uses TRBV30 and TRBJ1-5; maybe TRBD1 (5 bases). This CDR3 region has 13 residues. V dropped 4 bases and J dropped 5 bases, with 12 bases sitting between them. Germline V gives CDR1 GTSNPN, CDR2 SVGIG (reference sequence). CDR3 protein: CAWTLTADQPQHF. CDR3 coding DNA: TGTGCCTGGACCCTGACAGCTGATCAGCCCCAGCATTTT.

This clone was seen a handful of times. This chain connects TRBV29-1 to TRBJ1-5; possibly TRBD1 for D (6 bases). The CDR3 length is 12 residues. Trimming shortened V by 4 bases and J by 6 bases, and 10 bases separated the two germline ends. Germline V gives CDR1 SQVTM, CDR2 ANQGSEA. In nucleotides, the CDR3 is TGCAGCGTTGCAGGGGAGGGTCAGCCCCAGCATTTT. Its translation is CSVAGEGQPQHF.

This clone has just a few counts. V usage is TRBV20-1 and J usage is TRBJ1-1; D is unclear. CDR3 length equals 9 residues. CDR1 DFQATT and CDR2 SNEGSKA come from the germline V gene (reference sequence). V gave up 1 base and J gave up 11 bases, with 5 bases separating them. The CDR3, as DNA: TGCAGTGCTAGAGTAGGGGCTTTCTTT. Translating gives CSARVGAFF.